These 11 T cell receptor beta chains came from one sample sequenced in a study of T cell responses to AZD1222 COVID-19 vaccine. Some clones are missing from TCRdb's copy, which holds only in-frame ones; the method was immunoSEQ multiplex PCR. The sample lists tens of thousands of clones, 90% occurring once. The starting material was peripheral blood, obtained 28 days after the second AZD1222 dose. The receptor source for this set is an adult who received the AZD1222 COVID-19 vaccine.

Here the CDR3 reads CASSPLFNQPQHF. CDR3 nucleotides: TGTGCCAGCAGTCCGCTGTTCAATCAGCCCCAGCATTTT. The rearrangement joins TRBV28 to TRBJ1-5; D is unclear. Germline V gives CDR1 MDHEN, CDR2 SYDVKM. This CDR3 region has 13 residues. Trimming pared 5 bases from V and 3 bases from J, leaving 8 bases between.

V gene TRBV5-1 combines with J gene TRBJ1-5; 9 nucleotides align to TRBD1. Germline lookup yields CDR1 SGHRS and CDR2 YFSETQ. CDR3 length: 14 amino acids. The V segment lost 0 bases and the J segment 5 bases; nucleotides outside the gene matches: 0. The CDR3 reads CASSLGQGDQPQHF. The CDR3 DNA reads TGCGCCAGCAGCTTGGGACAGGGGGATCAGCCCCAGCATTTT.

This chain joins TRBV6-6 and TRBJ1-6; 9 bases match TRBD1. V lost 5 bases and J lost 1; bases outside the gene matches: 3. Germline V gene data show CDR1 as MNHNY and CDR2 as SVGAGI (reference sequence). The CDR3 runs 16 residues. DNA for the CDR3: TGTGCCAGCAGTCGACAGGGGGGGTCCTATAATTCACCCCTCCACTTT. Residues: CASSRQGGSYNSPLHF.

The chain links TRBV19 to TRBJ1-2; 9 nucleotides match TRBD1. Germline V gene data show CDR1 as LNHDA and CDR2 as SQIVND (reference sequence). The CDR3 sequence is 15 residues long. V lost 5 bases to trimming and J lost 6 bases; unmatched junction nucleotides: 10. CDR3 nucleotides: TGTGCCAGTAGTCGAGGGGACAGGGATAGCCATGGCTACACCTTC. The encoded protein is CASSRGDRDSHGYTF.

J is TRBJ2-7 and V is TRBV5-5, with a possible D match to TRBD2 (6 bases). In germline, CDR1 is SGHKS, CDR2 YYEKEE (reference sequence). There are 14 residues in the CDR3. V shed 2 bases and J shed 4 bases, with 13 bases lying between them. The CDR3 sequence: CASSFLGEAYEQYF. The CDR3 coding sequence is TGTGCCAGCAGCTTCCTCGGGGAGGCGTACGAGCAGTACTTC. Using reference TRBV5-5 and TRBJ2-7 for the parts outside the CDR3, the full variable domain is DAGVTQSPTHLIKTRGQQVTLRCSPISGHKSVSWYQQVLGQGPQFIFQYYEKEERGRGNFPDRFSARQFPNYSSELNVNALLLGDSALYLCASSFLGEAYEQYFGPGTRLTVT.

The genes are TRBV19 and TRBJ2-7; the match to TRBD1 covers 7 bases. The germline gives CDR1 LNHDA, CDR2 SQIVND (reference sequence). The trim removed 5 bases at V and 0 bases at J, leaving 16 bases unmatched. The CDR3 contains 18 residues. The CDR3 reads CASSPSIWTGRSSYEQYF. The CDR3 coding sequence is TGTGCCAGTAGTCCCTCCATTTGGACAGGTCGTAGCTCCTACGAGCAGTACTTC.

This chain links TRBV2 with TRBJ2-2; 9 bases map to TRBD2. Germline V gene sequence: CDR1 SNHLY, CDR2 FYNNEI. The CDR3 sequence is 14 residues long. V shed 5 bases and J 6 bases; nucleotides not matched to a gene: 4. The CDR3 sequence is CASSFERGAGELFF. CDR3 in DNA: TGTGCCAGCAGTTTCGAGCGGGGGGCCGGGGAGCTGTTTTTT.

The V call is TRBV28, the J call TRBJ1-2; D not resolved. Between the trimmed V and J ends, which lost 7 bases and 4 bases, there was a span of 13 bases. The CDR3 contains 13 residues. Germline V gene sequence: CDR1 MDHEN, CDR2 SYDVKM. Here the CDR3 DNA reads TGTGCCAGCACCCGATCAGAGTTCTATGGCTACACCTTC. Its translation: CASTRSEFYGYTF.

The CDR3 loop is CASSQEYGQRNQPQHF. The DNA for the CDR3 is TGCGCCAGCAGCCAAGAATATGGGCAACGCAATCAGCCCCAGCATTTT. The chain links TRBV4-1 to TRBJ1-5; D not resolved. The CDR3 loop spans 16 amino acids. The germline gives CDR1 MGHRA, CDR2 YSYEKL. Trimming removed 0 bases at V and 2 bases at J, with 11 bases between.

The chain couples TRBV9 to TRBJ2-2; either TRBD1 or TRBD2 may supply D (5 bases each). CDR1 is SGDLS, CDR2 YYNGEE, per germline. V lost 3 bases, J lost 5 bases, and 11 bases lay in between. CDR3 length equals 14 residues. CDR3 in DNA: TGTGCCAGCAGCGCGAGGGACCGTACCGGGGAGCTGTTTTTT. This codes for CASSARDRTGELFF.

The chain uses TRBV19 and TRBJ2-1; a possible D gene is TRBD2 (5 bases). Germline-derived CDR1 and CDR2 are LNHDA and SQIVND (reference sequence). V was cut by 2 bases and J by 7 bases, with 12 bases left in between. The CDR3 extends over 14 amino acids. The CDR3 nucleotides are TGTGCCAGTAGTATACCACGGGAATCGAATGAGCAGTTCTTC. Protein sequence: CASSIPRESNEQFF.